Listed below are T cell receptor beta chains from one sample, sequenced in a study of siplizumab effects on memory and regulatory T cells. Generated by immunoSEQ multiplex PCR, the TCRdb table keeps only in-frame clones and is missing some. The repertoire holds about 91,000 clones, with approximately 97% as singletons. Sequencing used naive CD4+ T cells sorted from blood. The receptors shown here come from a human donor in good health. CDR3s include the opening cysteine and the closing phenylalanine or tryptophan. A D gene is named only where the DNA matches it firmly. Only some rows state a clone size, as once, few, many or a class for expanded clones.

J	size	V	D	DNA	CDR3
TRBJ1-5	NA	TRBV7-9	NA	TGTGCCAGCAGCTTAGGTCTTGGCCAACCCCAGCATTTT	CASSLGLGQPQHF
TRBJ2-2	NA	TRBV2	NA	TGTGCCAGCAGTGACCGGGGGAACACCGGGGAGCTGTTTTTT	CASSDRGNTGELFF
TRBJ2-5	NA	TRBV4-1	NA	TGCGCCAGCAGCCAAGTGGGGCCCGGGACCCAGTACTTC	CASSQVGPGTQYF
TRBJ2-7	few	TRBV27	NA	TGTGCCAGCAGCATTCGAGGGAGCGAGCAGTACTTC	CASSIRGSEQYF
TRBJ2-7	NA	TRBV4-3	TRBD2	TGCGCCAGCAGCCGTACTAGCGGGGGCTCCTACGAGCAGTACTTC	CASSRTSGGSYEQYF
TRBJ2-7	NA	TRBV18	NA	TGTGCCAGCACCGTCTACGGAATCCCCTACGAGCAGTACTTC	CASTVYGIPYEQYF
TRBJ2-2	NA	TRBV11-2	NA	TGTGCCAGCAGCTTAGAGGGGCCCGGGGAGCTGTTTTTT	CASSLEGPGELFF
TRBJ2-7	NA	TRBV28	TRBD1	TGTGCCAGCAGTTTACCCCTAGGGACAGGGGCGCTCGAGCAGTACTTC	CASSLPLGTGALEQYF
TRBJ1-1	NA	TRBV10-2	TRBD1	TGCGCCAGCAGTGGAAACGGACAGGTGGGGGTCGGGAACACTGAAGCTTTCTTT	CASSGNGQVGVGNTEAFF
TRBJ1-3	once	TRBV7-2	NA	TGTGCCAGCAGCCTCGATATGGGCAGAAACACCATATATTTT	CASSLDMGRNTIYF
TRBJ2-1	once	TRBV27	NA	TGTGCCAGCAGTAGCTTTCTAGAAAGCTCCTACAATGAGCAGTTCTTC	CASSSFLESSYNEQFF
TRBJ2-1	NA	TRBV19	NA	TGTGCCAGTAGTATTCAACGGAGTGAGCAGTTCTTC	CASSIQRSEQFF
TRBJ2-5	NA	TRBV5-1	TRBD2	TGCGCCAGCAGCTTTGGGGCTAGCGGGGTCGAGACCCAGTACTTC	CASSFGASGVETQYF
TRBJ1-5	once	TRBV6-5	NA	TGTGCCAGCAGTCAAGACTCGAGGGGTCAGCCCCAGCATTTT	CASSQDSRGQPQHF
TRBJ2-2	NA	TRBV6-5	NA	TGTGCCAGCAGTTTTATACAGGGAGCGGACGGGGAGCTGTTTTTT	CASSFIQGADGELFF
TRBJ1-5	NA	TRBV7-6	NA	TGTGCCAGCAGCTTAGGGCGGGATCAGCCCCAGCATTTT	CASSLGRDQPQHF
TRBJ2-1	NA	TRBV6-5	NA	TGTGCCAGCAGTTACTCCAATGAGCAGTTCTTC	CASSYSNEQFF
TRBJ2-3	NA	TRBV25-1	NA	TGTGCCAGCAGTGAATACTCAGGGATCTCCACAGATACGCAGTATTTT	CASSEYSGISTDTQYF
TRBJ1-1	NA	TRBV9	NA	TGTGCCAGCAGCTCAAACAGGGCCCCTGAAGCTTTCTTT	CASSSNRAPEAFF
TRBJ1-5	NA	TRBV4-1	NA	TGCGCCAGCGTAAGTGAGGGCGGGCAAGACAATCAGCCCCAGCATTTT	CASVSEGGQDNQPQHF
TRBJ2-3	NA	TRBV27	NA	TGTGCCAGCAGTCCGCCGAACGACTACCGCACAGATACGCAGTATTTT	CASSPPNDYRTDTQYF
TRBJ2-5	NA	TRBV30	NA	TGTGCCTGGAGTGTAAGGGGACCAGGGACAGAGACCCAGTACTTC	CAWSVRGPGTETQYF
TRBJ1-2	once	TRBV12-5	TRBD1	TGTGCTAGTGGTGCGGGACAGGGGCACTATGGCTACACCTTC	CASGAGQGHYGYTF
TRBJ1-5	NA	TRBV9	NA	TGTGCCAGCAGCGTAGCCCCCCATCAGCCCCAGCATTTT	CASSVAPHQPQHF
TRBJ2-7	NA	TRBV28	NA	TGTGCCAGCACTTTTTCCGCCGGGAGAGCGGGCGAGCAGTACTTC	CASTFSAGRAGEQYF
TRBJ2-7	NA	TRBV5-4	TRBD2	TGTGCCAGCAGCTTCTCAGGGAGGGTTACCCGCGAGCAGTACTTC	CASSFSGRVTREQYF
TRBJ1-1	NA	TRBV4-1	NA	TGCGCCAGCGGAGCAGGGGCGAACACTGAAGCTTTCTTT	CASGAGANTEAFF
TRBJ1-1	NA	TRBV2	NA	TGTGCCAGCAGGGTCCGGGAGATCGACCCGGGGGCTTTCTTT	CASRVREIDPGAFF
TRBJ2-1	once	TRBV19	TRBD2	TGTGCCAGTAGCGAGACCGGGACTAGCGGTTTCAATGAGCAGTTCTTC	CASSETGTSGFNEQFF
TRBJ1-1	once	TRBV6-1	NA	TGTGCCAGCAGTACAGGGTTGGGTAGCACTGAAGCTTTCTTT	CASSTGLGSTEAFF
TRBJ2-5	NA	TRBV5-6	NA	TGTGCCAGCAGCATCGGGGCCCAAGAGACCCAGTACTTC	CASSIGAQETQYF
TRBJ1-2	once	TRBV18	TRBD1	TGTGCCAGCTCACGACGTCAGGACAGGGGCTCGGTACTAAACTATGGCTACACCTTC	CASSRRQDRGSVLNYGYTF
TRBJ1-2	NA	TRBV28	NA	TGTGCCAGCACGGCGGAGAACTATGGCTACACCTTC	CASTAENYGYTF
TRBJ2-3	NA	TRBV4-3	TRBD2	TGCGCCAGCAGCCCCTTCGGCGGGGGGGCGACAGATACGCAGTATTTT	CASSPFGGGATDTQYF
TRBJ1-1	NA	TRBV28	TRBD1	TGTGCCAGCAGTTCAGGACAGGTCTTTAAAGGGGACACTGAAGCTTTCTTT	CASSSGQVFKGDTEAFF